This TCR beta chain stems from a study of cytomegalovirus exposure and HLA in healthy donors. Overall study findings and caveats: Earlier results showed most TCR beta V segments being productive about 87% or about 30% of the time.

The J segment lost 0 bases and the V segment lost 3 bases, leaving 0 bases of the junction unmatched. This CDR3 contains 15 residues. Germline CDR1 is KGHSY and CDR2 is FQNENV. PCR was performed using 60 Vbeta and 13 Jbeta primers. The method was immunoSEQ multiplex PCR; TCRdb's version includes in-frame clones alone and lacks a portion of them. The sample has fewer than 200,000 clones, approximately 90% seen once. A note on this clone: Its antigen remains unidentified.

Sample: PBMCs. The chain recombines TRBV16 with TRBJ2-1; 9 nucleotides align to TRBD2. This TCR derives from a woman aged 25 to 39 in good health and CMV-seronegative. The CDR3 DNA sequence: TGTGCCAGCAGCCATAGCGGGAGCTCCTACAATGAGCAGTTCTTC. Its protein product is CASSHSGSSYNEQFF.